Below are 13 T cell receptor beta chains sequenced from a single sample in a study of blood T cells in healthy people across ages. It was with a sample-barcoded 5' primer and a J-beta primer mix that a second PCR of roughly 7 to 12 cycles was run. TCRdb independently ran MiXCR on the 5' RACE reads; one entry per CDR3 protein. The sample includes 1,300,000 or so distinct CDR3 sequences, 45% to 70% seen only once; the top ten take 5.5% to 8%. Specimen: blood. The source of these receptors is a man aged 18 to 35 in good health.

This clonotype was observed a few times. The gene calls are TRBV5-1 and TRBJ2-7; possible D gene TRBD2, 5 bases. Trimming left V 4 bases short and J 0 bases short, with 17 bases between. Looked up from germline, CDR1 is SGHRS and CDR2 is YFSETQ. This CDR3 contains 16 residues. DNA of the CDR3: TGCGCCAGCAGCCCCCCTCCCGGGATAACCTCCTACGAGCAGTACTTC. Amino acids: CASSPPPGITSYEQYF.

The genes are TRBV6-5 and TRBJ2-4; the match to TRBD2 covers 7 bases. The end of the DNA aligns better with TRBJ2-7, so the J call may be wrong. This CDR3 is built from 16 residues. Germline assignment: CDR1 MNHEY and CDR2 SVGAGI. The CDR3, as DNA: TGTGCCAGCAGTTACTCGAGTTCGGGAGGACTCTACGAGCAGTACTTC. As protein: CASSYSSSGGLYEQYF.

This clonotype has more than one count but fewer than ten. This chain joins TRBV7-2 and TRBJ2-5; D tentatively reads TRBD1 or TRBD2 (5 bases each). Germline V gene lookup returns CDR1 SGHTA and CDR2 FQGNSA. V was clipped by 1 base and J by 5 bases, with 8 bases between them. The CDR3 loop spans 13 amino acids. The CDR3 loop is CASSLVWGETQYF. The CDR3 nucleotides are TGTGCCAGCAGCTTAGTTTGGGGGGAGACCCAGTACTTC.

J is TRBJ2-3 and V is TRBV20-1; no firm D call. The CDR3 loop spans 13 amino acids. Germline loops: CDR1 DFQATT, CDR2 SNEGSKA (reference sequence). The V end was cut by 6 bases, the J end by 3 bases, with 13 bases between. CDR3 nucleotide sequence: TGCAGTGCCCCGCTCCCCATTACAGATACGCAGTATTTT. Amino acids: CSAPLPITDTQYF.

V gene TRBV20-1 combines with J gene TRBJ2-5; 7 positions match TRBD1. The end of the DNA is better explained by TRBJ2-7, so the J call may be wrong. There are 13 residues in the CDR3. Looked up from germline, CDR1 is DFQATT and CDR2 is SNEGSKA (reference sequence). The CDR3 nucleotides read TGCAGTGCTAAACCCACAGGGGCCTACGAGCAGTACTTC. Translated: CSAKPTGAYEQYF.

J is TRBJ2-5 and V is TRBV27; D may be TRBD2 (6 bases). Germline values: CDR1 MNHEY, CDR2 SMNVEV (reference sequence). V gave up 6 bases and J gave up 4 bases, with 18 bases separating them. The CDR3 has 15 amino acids. The CDR3 sequence is CASRRIAVEGETQYF. In DNA, the CDR3 is TGTGCCAGCAGACGAATAGCGGTTGAGGGAGAGACCCAGTACTTC.

The chain uses TRBV12-3 or TRBV12-4 and TRBJ2-5; perhaps D is TRBD1 or TRBD2 (5 bases each). The V end was cut by 2 bases, the J end by 2 bases, with 12 bases between. CDR3 length: 15 residues. The CDR3 here is CASSLHRRTQETQYF. In DNA form, the CDR3 reads TGTGCCAGCAGTTTACACAGGCGGACTCAAGAGACCCAGTACTTC.

V is TRBV7-9 and J is TRBJ1-2; D is perhaps TRBD1 (5 bases). CDR1 SEHNR and CDR2 FQNEAQ come from the germline V gene (reference sequence). The CDR3 is 14 residues long. The V end was cut by 7 bases, the J end by 4 bases, with 16 bases between. Here the CDR3 DNA reads TGTGCCAGCACCAGGGACGGCTATATCTATGGCTACACCTTC. This encodes CASTRDGYIYGYTF.

The V call is TRBV29-1, the J call TRBJ2-7, with TRBD2 matching 8 bases. J gave up 0 bases and V 7 bases, and 5 bases lay outside the gene matches. The CDR3 extends over 13 amino acids. Germline-derived CDR1 and CDR2 are SQVTM and ANQGSEA. The CDR3 DNA reads as TGCAGCGCCGTTAGCGGGACCTCCTACGAGCAGTACTTC. This sequence encodes CSAVSGTSYEQYF.

This clonotype was seen a single time. Here the CDR3 reads CASSGEERADNEQFF. For the CDR3, the DNA is TGTGCCAGCAGTGGGGAAGAGCGGGCCGACAATGAGCAGTTCTTC. The chain employs TRBV12-3 or TRBV12-4 and TRBJ2-1, with D possibly being TRBD2 (6 bases). CDR3 length: 15 amino acids. Trimming removed 5 bases at V and 5 bases at J, with 16 bases between.

V is TRBV4-1 and J is TRBJ2-3; D possibly matches TRBD1 or TRBD2 (7 bases each). The CDR3 contains 16 residues. Germline CDR1 is MGHRA and CDR2 is YSYEKL. V was shortened by 0 bases and J by 5 bases, with 15 bases between the two germline ends. In DNA form, the CDR3 reads TGCGCCAGCAGCCAAGAGGGAGGGGGCTACGAAGATACGCAGTATTTT. It encodes CASSQEGGGYEDTQYF.

Regarding this clonotype: Relative to the germline gene, one junction end is altered; a read error may explain this. The chain joins TRBV15 to TRBJ1-6; no definite D call. CDR1 and CDR2 from the germline V gene are LNHNV and YYDKDF (reference sequence). This CDR3 is built from 13 residues. In DNA form, the CDR3 reads TGTGCCACCAGCAGAGTTGATAATGCACCCCTCCACTTT. Protein product: CATSRVDNAPLHF. Full variable domain (rest looked up from reference TRBV15 and TRBJ1-6): DAMVIQNPRYQVTQFGKPVTLSCSQTLNHNVMYWYQQKSSQAPKLLFHYYDKDFNNEADTPDNFQSRRPNTSFCFLDIRSPGLGDTAMYLCATSRVDNAPLHFGNGTRLTVT.

This chain uses TRBV7-9 with TRBJ2-7; D call uncertain. The CDR3 is 16 amino acids. Germline V gene lookup returns CDR1 SEHNR and CDR2 FQNEAQ (reference sequence). With 6 bases removed from V and 2 bases from J, the gap between germline ends came to 20 bases. Written as DNA, the CDR3 is TGTGCCAGCAGACTTACGGGCGCAGATGCCCCCTACGAGCAGTACTTC. Protein product: CASRLTGADAPYEQYF.